These 30 T cell receptor beta chains were all obtained from the same sample, sequenced in a study of regulatory T cells in long-lasting Graves disease listed by TCRdb under 2021. Library creation used multiplex PCR. Sequencing used an Illumina HiSeq 4000. TCR beta libraries were built with iRepertoire HTBI primers and Arm-PCR amplification of CDR3 regions. TCRdb passed the public sequencing reads through fastp at Q25 and MiXCR, retaining productive beta sequences. Under each unique CDR3 protein, matching rows form one entry showing the most common genes and DNA. For this sample the table gives under 700,000 distinct CDR3 sequences, of which about 15% were detected only once. 20% to 25% of the sample is taken by the ten largest. The meaning of the sample's time point label: newly diagnosed GD, antithyroid drugs for less than 3 months. For both TCR sequencing and RNA sequencing, RNA was extracted from PBMCs in TRIzol.

This sample was shared with a second study, whose subject was T cells in Graves' hyperthyroidism and ophthalmopathy.

The material sequenced was peripheral blood mononuclear cells (PBMCs), taken at new diagnosis, from a patient treated with antithyroid drugs. Receptors were obtained from a woman aged 35 to 59 with Graves disease. Donor details come from another sample of the same person, matched by shared clones.

This clonotype occurred many times. The rearrangement links TRBV10-3 to TRBJ1-5, with 10 bases aligning to TRBD1. V lost 10 bases to trimming and J lost 0 bases; unmatched junction nucleotides: 18. The CDR3 totals 19 residues. The germline CDR1 and CDR2 sequences are ENHRY and SYGVKD. The CDR3 spells CATESGTGVKGFSNQPQHF. The CDR3 DNA follows: TGTGCCACAGAATCTGGGACAGGGGTTAAAGGATTTAGCAATCAGCCCCAGCATTTT.

This clonotype was detected many times. The rearrangement uses TRBV6-1 and TRBJ1-1; maybe TRBD1 (5 bases). Germline loops: CDR1 MNHNS, CDR2 SASEGT. V was shortened by 3 bases and J by 1 base, with 9 bases between the two germline ends. The CDR3 loop spans 14 amino acids. CDR3 loop: CASSDLRGNTEAFF. CDR3 nucleotides: TGTGCCAGCAGTGACCTTAGGGGGAACACTGAAGCTTTCTTT.

In the case of this clonotype: The CDR3 does not close with the conserved phenylalanine or tryptophan, likely indicating a read error. V is TRBV28 and J is TRBJ1-1; the D is unclear. CDR3 length: 12 residues. Germline V lookup: CDR1 MDHEN, CDR2 SYDVKM. V was pared by 2 bases and J by 1 base, with 2 bases between. The CDR3 coding sequence is TGTGCCAGCAGTTTAGCGAACACTGAAGCTTTCCTT. It specifies CASSLANTEAFL.

Of note for this clonotype: This may come from a read error, since a much larger clone is one base off. This chain joins TRBV12-3 or TRBV12-4 and TRBJ2-1; 10 nucleotides agree with TRBD2. The ends lost 4 bases at V and 10 bases at J; junction bases unmatched: 7. The CDR3 has 14 residues. CDR3: CASSSGTSVHEQFF. CDR3 bases: TGTGCCAGCAGTTCCGGGACTAGCGTACACGAGCAGTTCTTC.

This clonotype has only a few counts. The J gene is TRBJ2-7, the V gene TRBV12-3 or TRBV12-4, with D possibly being TRBD1 (6 bases). Trimming removed 3 bases from V and 6 bases from J, with 12 bases in between. There are 13 residues in the CDR3. CDR3 loop: CASSFWQGFEQYF. CDR3 nucleotide sequence: TGTGCCAGCAGTTTCTGGCAGGGGTTCGAGCAGTACTTC.

This clonotype was counted many times. This chain links TRBV2 with TRBJ1-2; D unresolved. Germline V gives CDR1 SNHLY, CDR2 FYNNEI. The CDR3 sequence is 18 residues long. The V end lost 2 bases, the J end lost 2 bases, and 21 bases lay between the germline ends. The CDR3 coding sequence is TGTGCCAGCAGTGAACTTGGATGGGGAACAGAATCCAACTATGGCTACACCTTC. Translation: CASSELGWGTESNYGYTF.

This clonotype was seen many times. The chain employs TRBV12-3 or TRBV12-4 and TRBJ1-5; D not certain. The CDR3 runs to 12 residues. The ends were cut back, 7 bases at V and 4 bases at J, with 8 bases in the middle. CDR3 residues: CASTVGNQPQHF. In nucleotides, the CDR3 is TGTGCCAGCACCGTCGGGAATCAGCCCCAGCATTTT.

This chain connects TRBV7-8 to TRBJ2-5; 11 bases are a match to TRBD2. The V and J ends lost 3 bases and 7 bases, in that order; junction bases with no gene match: 19. CDR3 length: 19 amino acids. The germline V gene has CDR1 SGHVS and CDR2 FQNEAQ. The CDR3 region has the DNA TGTGCCAGCAGCTTTATATCCCTACTAGCGGGGGTTTTGGGAGGGACCCAGTACTTC. Protein product: CASSFISLLAGVLGGTQYF.

This clonotype was detected ten times or more. This chain connects TRBV3-1 to TRBJ2-3; D might be TRBD2 (6 bases). Germline lookup yields CDR1 LGHDT and CDR2 YNNKEL (reference sequence). The ends were cut back, 2 bases at V and 0 bases at J, with 15 bases in the middle. This CDR3 is built from 17 residues. CDR3 DNA: TGTGCCAGCAGCCAACTCTTAGGCGGGGCCAGCACAGATACGCAGTATTTT. Protein product: CASSQLLGGASTDTQYF.

This clonotype was found many times. V is TRBV29-1 and J is TRBJ1-1; D might be TRBD1 (5 bases). V lost 7 bases to trimming and J lost 0 bases, with 15 bases between them. The germline gives CDR1 SQVTM, CDR2 ANQGSEA. CDR3 length: 14 amino acids. The CDR3 DNA is TGCAGCGCCCAACAGGACCCCATGAACACTGAAGCTTTCTTT. Its translation: CSAQQDPMNTEAFF. The whole variable domain, filled in from reference TRBV29-1 and TRBJ1-1, reads SAVISQKPSRDICQRGTSLTIQCQVDSQVTMMFWYRQQPGQSLTLIATANQGSEATYESGFVIDKFPISRPNLTFSTLTVSNMSPEDSSIYLCSAQQDPMNTEAFFGQGTRLTVV.

The chain joins TRBV11-2 to TRBJ2-1; 16 bases are shared with TRBD2. Germline V lookup: CDR1 SGHAT, CDR2 FQNNGV. The CDR3 sequence is 18 residues long. V lost 3 bases, J lost 7 bases, and 9 bases stayed unmatched. CDR3 amino acids: CASSFSPGLAGGLNEQFF. In DNA, the CDR3 is TGTGCCAGCAGCTTCTCTCCGGGACTAGCGGGGGGGTTAAATGAGCAGTTCTTC. The whole variable domain, remainder taken from reference TRBV11-2 and TRBJ2-1, is EAGVAQSPRYKIIEKRQSVAFWCNPISGHATLYWYQQILGQGPKLLIQFQNNGVVDDSQLPKDRFSAERLKGVDSTLKIQPAKLEDSAVYLCASSFSPGLAGGLNEQFFGPGTRLTVL.

This chain connects TRBV9 to TRBJ2-2, with D perhaps matching TRBD1 (5 bases). Germline CDR1 SGDLS, CDR2 YYNGEE. The CDR3 covers 15 residues. The ends were cut back, 2 bases at V and 4 bases at J, with 12 bases in the middle. The CDR3 loop reads CASSVSGIPTGELFF. DNA for the CDR3: TGTGCCAGCAGCGTTTCAGGGATTCCCACCGGGGAGCTGTTTTTT.

The table lists this clonotype with many counts. This chain connects TRBV5-1 to TRBJ2-3; 7 bases are shared with TRBD2. The CDR3 runs to 17 residues. Trimming at V came to 4 bases and at J to 0 bases, leaving 11 bases not matched to a gene. Looked up from germline, CDR1 is SGHRS and CDR2 is YFSETQ. The CDR3 DNA is TGCGCCAGCAGCGTAGGACCTAGCGGAGCCAGCACAGATACGCAGTATTTT. Protein product: CASSVGPSGASTDTQYF.

As regards this clonotype: This clone may be a read error of a much larger clone one base away. The rearrangement joins TRBV7-9 to TRBJ2-7; weak D call: TRBD1 (5 bases). The CDR3 runs to 15 residues. Germline loops: CDR1 SEHNR, CDR2 FQNEAQ (reference sequence). The CDR3 nucleotides read TGTACCTCCCGAGTAGGGGCGACACATTCCTACGAGCAGTACTTC. Its protein product is CTSRVGATHSYEQYF.

The sample holds a few counts of this clonotype. The rearrangement joins TRBV4-1 to TRBJ2-7; 8 positions match TRBD2. Trimming at V came to 0 bases and at J to 2 bases, leaving 3 bases not matched to a gene. The CDR3 has 15 residues. The germline gives CDR1 MGHRA, CDR2 YSYEKL. CDR3 in amino acids: CASSQEVGGAYEQYF. CDR3 nucleotide sequence: TGCGCCAGCAGCCAAGAGGTCGGGGGGGCCTACGAGCAGTACTTC.

Ten or more counts support this clonotype. J is TRBJ1-4 and V is TRBV6-1; possible D gene TRBD1, 5 bases. The V gene lost 6 bases and the J gene lost 0 bases, with 8 bases spanning the gap. The CDR3 is 14 amino acids. From germline, CDR1 is MNHNS and CDR2 SASEGT. The chain's CDR3 is CASRRGATNEKLFF. The CDR3 nucleotides read TGTGCCAGCAGGAGGGGTGCAACTAATGAAAAACTGTTTTTT.

The DNA for the CDR3 is TGTGCCAGCAGTGATGTGGGGTTTCGTCAGCCCCAGCATTTT. It yields the protein CASSDVGFRQPQHF. V is TRBV6-1 and J is TRBJ1-5, with D uncertain. Germline CDR1 reads MNHNS; CDR2 reads SASEGT. Trimming took 3 bases from V and 6 from J, leaving 12 bases between them. The CDR3 spans 14 residues.

The chain employs TRBV5-1 and TRBJ1-4; no reliable D call. Germline CDR1 is SGHRS and CDR2 is YFSETQ. Trimming took 1 base from V and 6 from J, leaving 10 bases between them. There are 14 residues in the CDR3. DNA for the CDR3: TGCGCCAGCAGCTTGAGTGGTATGGATGAAAAACTGTTTTTT. It is translated as CASSLSGMDEKLFF.

This clonotype showed up many times. V usage is TRBV12-3 or TRBV12-4 and J usage is TRBJ2-7, with 8 bases lining up with TRBD2. The length of the CDR3 is 14 residues. V shed 9 bases, J shed 5 bases, and the junction held 12 bases outside the gene matches. This CDR3 is CASSRGGAGNEQYF. The CDR3 DNA sequence: TGTGCCAGTTCCCGGGGGGGGGCGGGCAACGAGCAGTACTTC.

This clonotype was seen a few times. The V and J genes are TRBV15 and TRBJ2-3; no clear D gene. Germline CDR1 and CDR2: LNHNV and YYDKDF (reference sequence). The CDR3 spans 16 residues. V dropped 0 bases and J dropped 2 bases, with 12 bases sitting between them. The CDR3 coding sequence is TGTGCCACCAGCAGAGATCAATGGAGATACACAGATACGCAGTATTTT. Translation: CATSRDQWRYTDTQYF.

This clonotype turned up a few times. The chain employs TRBV6-2 or TRBV6-3 and TRBJ2-3; the D call may be TRBD1 or TRBD2 (6 bases each). This CDR3 region has 18 residues. Trimming removed 9 bases from V and 0 bases from J, with 25 bases in between. Germline-derived CDR1 and CDR2 are MNHEY and SVGEGT. In nucleotides, the CDR3 is TGTGCCAGTGCCCAAACTAGGGGGGAGACGTCTAGCACAGATACGCAGTATTTT. This sequence encodes CASAQTRGETSSTDTQYF.

This clonotype showed up just a few times. This may be a read error, as it is one base from a much larger clone. The chain combines TRBV3-1 with TRBJ2-7; a possible D gene is TRBD2 (6 bases). V lost 2 bases to trimming and J lost 9 bases, with 14 bases between them. The CDR3 runs 13 residues. Germline loops: CDR1 LGHDT, CDR2 YNNKEL (reference sequence). The DNA of the CDR3 is TGTGCCAGCAGCCAACAGCGGGTTGGGGGGCAGTACTTC. Its protein is CASSQQRVGGQYF.

The chain combines TRBV7-6 with TRBJ1-5; D ambiguous. CDR1 is SGHVS and CDR2 is FNYEAQ in the germline V gene. Trimming took 5 bases from V and 1 from J, leaving 12 bases between them. The CDR3 contains 15 residues. The CDR3 reads CASSRAVGSNQPQHF. The DNA of the CDR3 is TGTGCCAGCAGCCGAGCGGTGGGGAGCAATCAGCCCCAGCATTTT.

This clonotype was picked up a small number of times. V is TRBV3-1 and J is TRBJ1-2; D is unclear. The CDR3 spans 13 residues. Looked up from germline, CDR1 is LGHDT and CDR2 is YNNKEL (reference sequence). V lost 5 bases to trimming and J lost 8 bases, with 15 bases between them. The CDR3 DNA follows: TGTGCCAGCAGCTCCCGGTCTGGGAGCGGCTACACCTTC. As protein: CASSSRSGSGYTF.

This clonotype showed up many times. V gene TRBV7-6 combines with J gene TRBJ2-5; no reliable D call. CDR3 size: 12 residues. Germline CDR1 and CDR2: SGHVS and FNYEAQ. Trimming shortened V by 3 bases and J by 5 bases, and 7 bases separated the two germline ends. The CDR3 protein is CASSFPGETQYF. The CDR3 nucleotides read TGTGCCAGCAGCTTCCCTGGGGAGACCCAGTACTTC.

This clonotype was seen a few times. The CDR3 protein is CASNRGGGEHEQYF. In DNA form, the CDR3 reads TGCGCCAGCAACCGGGGCGGGGGAGAACACGAGCAGTACTTC. This rearrangement joins TRBV5-1 to TRBJ2-7, with 7 bases that match TRBD2. The J segment lost 5 bases and the V segment lost 6 bases, leaving 11 bases of the junction unmatched. Germline V gene sequence: CDR1 SGHRS, CDR2 YFSETQ. There are 14 residues in the CDR3.

J is TRBJ1-3 and V is TRBV6-1; D is undetermined. Germline V gives CDR1 MNHNS, CDR2 SASEGT. The V end was cut by 6 bases, the J end by 0 bases, with 9 bases between. The CDR3 contains 14 residues. CDR3 coding DNA: TGTGCCAGCAGGACTGAAAACTCTGGAAACACCATATATTTT. Protein product: CASRTENSGNTIYF.

As to this clonotype: A much bigger clone sits one base away, suggesting this may be a read error. The rearrangement joins TRBV12-5 to TRBJ2-3; no definite D call. Germline V gives CDR1 LGHNT, CDR2 FRNRAP. The CDR3 totals 15 residues. V was shortened by 10 bases and J by 4 bases, with 21 bases between the two germline ends. The DNA of the CDR3 is TGTGCTACCTCCGAACCCCCCCCGCAGTCAGATACGCAGTATTTT. Its translation: CATSEPPPQSDTQYF. Supplemented by reference TRBV12-5 and TRBJ2-3, the full variable domain reads DARVTQTPRHKVTEMGQEVTMRCQPILGHNTVFWYRQTMMQGLELLAYFRNRAPLDDSGMPKDRFSAEMPDATLATLKIQPSEPRDSAVYFCATSEPPPQSDTQYFGPGTRLTVL.

The chain combines TRBV2 with TRBJ2-2; D uncertain. Trimming stripped 3 bases from V and 7 bases from J, with 6 bases between. The length of the CDR3 is 12 residues. Germline CDR1 and CDR2: SNHLY and FYNNEI. DNA for the CDR3: TGTGCCAGCAGTGACGATTTCGGGGAGCTGTTTTTT. It codes for CASSDDFGELFF. Combining the CDR3 with reference TRBV2 and TRBJ2-2 gives the whole variable domain EPEVTQTPSHQVTQMGQEVILRCVPISNHLYFYWYRQILGQKVEFLVSFYNNEISEKSEIFDDQFSVERPDGSNFTLKIRSTKLEDSAMYFCASSDDFGELFFGEGSRLTVL.

This clonotype has at least ten counts. The chain couples TRBV13 to TRBJ1-2; TRBD1 matches 7 bases. V shed 5 bases, J shed 4 bases, and the junction held 10 bases outside the gene matches. The CDR3 has 15 amino acids. Germline-derived CDR1 and CDR2 are PRHDT and FYEKMQ (reference sequence). The CDR3 region is CASSLQGGLAYGYTF. In nucleotides, the CDR3 is TGTGCCAGCAGCCTCCAGGGGGGCTTAGCCTATGGCTACACCTTC.